This record concerns one T cell receptor (beta chain) sequence. Making cDNA involved eight separate reactions per sample. Amplification used two nested PCRs: around 15 cycles, then around 9 cycles, on TCRalpha/TCRbeta cDNA. TCRdb reanalyzed the 5' RACE reads, giving one entry per CDR3 protein sequence and no DNA. This repertoire includes approximately 420,000 distinct CDR3 sequences. This CDR3 contains 14 residues. The data were obtained in a study of monozygotic twins with inflammatory bowel disease. The total RNA came straight from whole blood, and T cells were not sorted beforehand. The clonotype comes from a human donor with ulcerative colitis or Crohn's disease, or a healthy co-twin of an affected twin (not recorded which). Sequencing was carried out using blood. The rearrangement links TRBV12-3 or TRBV12-4 to TRBJ2-7; checking the TCRdb D call of TRBD2 is not possible without DNA. CDR3 in amino acids: CASSLTSGSYEQYF.